Given below is one T cell receptor (beta chain) in context. The CDR3 runs to 14 residues. Germline V gene lookup returns CDR1 LNHNV and CDR2 YYDKDF (reference sequence). The V and J ends lost 0 bases and 6 bases respectively, with 9 bases between them. Original processing methods: Reference gene primer amplification yielded estimated nucleated cell counts. Clones were read by immunoSEQ multiplex PCR, and TCRdb kept only the in-frame ones, dropping some. V and J calls and clone size are copied from that table; D and trimming were computed from the DNA. The data show more than 450,000 clones, around 87% seen once. Clinical history reported by participants formed the basis on which cohorts were assigned. These data originate in a study of blood T cell repertoires in COVID-19. Turning to the study itself: PBMCs, B-cell-depleted T cells, or T cells were the source of the cDNA or gDNA that made up the material.

The chain carries TRBV15 and TRBJ2-1; possible D gene TRBD2, 6 bases. The sequenced sample was PBMCs or T cells enriched from blood (not recorded which). The clonotype was recovered from a woman aged 18-29 years who had recovered from COVID-19. The CDR3 loop is CATSRDKEGNEQFF. Here the CDR3 DNA reads TGTGCCACCAGCAGAGATAAGGAGGGCAATGAGCAGTTCTTC.